This TCR beta chain was documented in a study of immune reconstitution after stem cell transplant in scleroderma (dated 2017 in TCRdb). This clonotype was found many times. Its antigen remains undetermined. No base quality information exists; no much larger clone differs at one position. Library method: RT-PCR. The sequencer was an Illumina MiSeq. The public reads were run again by TCRdb, first through fastp at Q25 and then through MiXCR, and only productive beta chains were kept. For every CDR3 protein sequence, its rows merge into one entry that carries the most common genes and DNA. The table for this sample lists about 2,000 distinct CDR3 sequences; about 16% of them were counted only once. 30% to 40% of the sample rests with the top ten. Spanning cysteine to phenylalanine, the CDR3 consists of 14 amino acids. This entry keeps only the CDR3 DNA: 42 bases, framed from base 1. CDR1 and CDR2 are read off the germline V gene as MNHNS and SASEGT. Between the V and J ends, shortened by 6 bases and 1 base respectively, the junction contains 13 bases.

The rearrangement joined TRBV6-1 to TRBJ2-7; the D gene is perhaps TRBD1, from 6 matching bases. The specimen was obtained before or after autologous hematopoietic stem cell transplantation (not recorded which). The receptor was derived from a female donor with systemic sclerosis. Read as DNA, the sequence is TGTGCCAGCAGACCCCCTCAGGGGTCCTACGAGCAGTACTTC. This yields the protein CASRPPQGSYEQYF.